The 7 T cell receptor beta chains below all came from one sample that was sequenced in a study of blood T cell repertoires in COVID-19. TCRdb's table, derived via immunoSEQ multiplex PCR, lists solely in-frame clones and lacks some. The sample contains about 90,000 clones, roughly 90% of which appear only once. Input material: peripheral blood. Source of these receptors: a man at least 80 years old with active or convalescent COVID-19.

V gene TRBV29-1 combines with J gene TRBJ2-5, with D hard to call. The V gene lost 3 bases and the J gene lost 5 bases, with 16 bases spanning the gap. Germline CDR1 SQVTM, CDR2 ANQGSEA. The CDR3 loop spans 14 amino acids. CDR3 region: CSVEGHLTGETQYF. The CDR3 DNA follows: TGCAGCGTTGAGGGTCATCTCACCGGGGAGACCCAGTACTTC.

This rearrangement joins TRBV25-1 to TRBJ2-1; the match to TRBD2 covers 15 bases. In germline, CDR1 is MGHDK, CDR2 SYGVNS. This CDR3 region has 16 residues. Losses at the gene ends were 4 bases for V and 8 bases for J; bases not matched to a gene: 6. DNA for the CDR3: TGTGCCAGCAGTGCGGGGACTAGCGGGAGGATGGATGAGCAGTTCTTC. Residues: CASSAGTSGRMDEQFF.

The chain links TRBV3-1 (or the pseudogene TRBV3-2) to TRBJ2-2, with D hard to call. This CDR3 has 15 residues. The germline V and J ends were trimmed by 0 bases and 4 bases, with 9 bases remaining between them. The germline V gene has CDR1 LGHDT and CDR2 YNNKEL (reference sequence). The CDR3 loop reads CASSQDHSGTGELFF. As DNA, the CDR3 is TGTGCCAGCAGCCAAGATCATTCCGGCACCGGGGAGCTGTTTTTT.

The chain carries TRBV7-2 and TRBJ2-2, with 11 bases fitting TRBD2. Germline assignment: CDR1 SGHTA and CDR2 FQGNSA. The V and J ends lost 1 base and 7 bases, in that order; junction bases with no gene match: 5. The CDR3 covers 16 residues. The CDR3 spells CASSLVSGRAVGELFF. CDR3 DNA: TGTGCCAGCAGCTTAGTTAGCGGGAGGGCTGTCGGGGAGCTGTTTTTT.

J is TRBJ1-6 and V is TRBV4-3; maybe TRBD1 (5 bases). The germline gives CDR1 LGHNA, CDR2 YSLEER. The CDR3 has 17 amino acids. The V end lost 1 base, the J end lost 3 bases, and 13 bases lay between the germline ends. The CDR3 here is CASSQVRSGDYNSPLHF. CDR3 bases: TGCGCCAGCAGCCAAGTTAGGTCGGGGGACTATAATTCACCCCTCCACTTT.

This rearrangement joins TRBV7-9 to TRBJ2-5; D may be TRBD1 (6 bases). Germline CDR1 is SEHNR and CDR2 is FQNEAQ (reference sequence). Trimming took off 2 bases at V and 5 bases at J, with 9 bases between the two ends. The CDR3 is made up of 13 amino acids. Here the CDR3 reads CASSLNRVETQYF. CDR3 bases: TGTGCCAGCAGCTTAAACAGGGTTGAGACCCAGTACTTC.

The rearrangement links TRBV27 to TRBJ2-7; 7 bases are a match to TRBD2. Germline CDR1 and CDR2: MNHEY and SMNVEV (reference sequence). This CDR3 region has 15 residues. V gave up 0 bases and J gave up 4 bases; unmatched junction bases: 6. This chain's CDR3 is CASSLSFLAAYEQYF. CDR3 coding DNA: TGTGCCAGCAGTTTATCGTTCCTAGCGGCTTACGAGCAGTACTTC.